This entry describes one TCR beta chain. This specimen comes from a study of blood T cell repertoires in COVID-19. Study-level background: Both acute and convalescent COVID-19 samples were obtained from the United States, Italy and Spain.

The protocol was immunoSEQ multiplex PCR, while the TCRdb copy is restricted to in-frame clones and leaves out a portion. The table lists 450,000 to 500,000 clones, about 90% of them singletons. In assigning cohorts, the study relied on participant-reported clinical history. The clonotype originates from a woman between 18 and 30 years old who had recovered from COVID-19. Sequenced material: PBMCs or T cells enriched from blood (not recorded which).

Written as DNA, the CDR3 is TGCGCCAGCAGCCTCATAACGGGACTAGCGGGGGGGAGAGGTACCGGGGAGCTGTTTTTT. Amino acid sequence: CASSLITGLAGGRGTGELFF. V is TRBV4-1 and J is TRBJ2-2; 16 bases are a match to TRBD2. CDR1 and CDR2 (germline): MGHRA, YSYEKL. The V and J ends lost 4 bases and 5 bases, in that order; junction bases with no gene match: 13. The CDR3 loop spans 20 amino acids.